A selection of T cell receptor beta chains follows, all from one sample in a study of beta chain features in type 1 diabetes. The repertoire was sequenced with immunoSEQ multiplex PCR; TCRdb's copy has only in-frame clones and lacks some. The table lists about half a million clones, roughly 30% of them singletons. Sequenced sample: naive CD4+ T cells from blood. The receptor set was obtained from a man aged 18 to 29 in good health. CDR3s leave out the opening cysteine and the closing phenylalanine or tryptophan. The D gene is left open where the match is weak.

CDR3 | D | J | V
ASSTPAGTGGETQY | TRBD1 | TRBJ2-5 | TRBV9
AGGMKGGETQY | - | TRBJ2-5 | TRBV30
ASSERGTGYYEQY | TRBD1 | TRBJ2-7 | TRBV9
SVGGDTGELF | - | TRBJ2-2 | TRBV29-1
ASSFSFGSYNEQF | - | TRBJ2-1 | TRBV7-2
ASSPRRAGENEQF | TRBD2 | TRBJ2-1 | TRBV7-9
ASSLDRYNEQF | - | TRBJ2-1 | TRBV7-7
AWGGPTDTQY | - | TRBJ2-3 | TRBV30
ASSPGPGYNEQF | - | TRBJ2-1 | TRBV28
ASSGTGPSSGANVLT | TRBD1 | TRBJ2-6 | TRBV7-8
AFGPTDTQY | - | TRBJ2-3 | TRBV30
SVVQGRTEAF | - | TRBJ1-1 | TRBV29-1
SAPRQDTQY | - | TRBJ2-3 | TRBV20-1
ASSFGRHTEAF | - | TRBJ1-1 | TRBV5-6
ASSLGLDYNEQF | - | TRBJ2-1 | TRBV2
ASSRDGYQETQY | - | TRBJ2-5 | TRBV5-6
ASSPPRGHGETQY | TRBD1 | TRBJ2-5 | TRBV28
SVRANEKLF | - | TRBJ1-4 | TRBV20-1
ASSQTDYEQY | - | TRBJ2-7 | TRBV5-6
SAGVTSTSYEQY | TRBD2 | TRBJ2-7 | TRBV29-1
AWSVDEAFTDTQY | - | TRBJ2-3 | TRBV30
ASSQGGETQY | - | TRBJ2-5 | TRBV2
ASSLAVRAKNIQY | - | TRBJ2-4 | TRBV28
ASSVGSSGDTQY | - | TRBJ2-3 | TRBV9
AINTGSEAF | - | TRBJ1-1 | TRBV10-3
AWRPDISYEQY | - | TRBJ2-7 | TRBV30
ASRRGQGAGELF | TRBD1 | TRBJ2-2 | TRBV9
ASSFGPGEQETQY | - | TRBJ2-5 | TRBV7-9
ATSSPVRGPVREQY | - | TRBJ2-7 | TRBV15
ASSYSGQAYSEQF | TRBD1 | TRBJ2-1 | TRBV6-6
ASSQSASGYT | - | TRBJ1-2 | TRBV4-3
ASNLMGSRGANVLT | - | TRBJ2-6 | TRBV2
ASSPQFYRGRTDTQY | TRBD1 | TRBJ2-3 | TRBV4-3
ASSLVGGSGELF | TRBD2 | TRBJ2-2 | TRBV13
AWSQPLGGNNEQF | TRBD2 | TRBJ2-1 | TRBV30
ASSERSSGYEQY | - | TRBJ2-7 | TRBV6-1
ASSPEGADEQY | TRBD1 | TRBJ2-7 | TRBV5-1
ASSLAGVSYNEQF | TRBD2 | TRBJ2-1 | TRBV7-3
ASSLDRGLEQY | - | TRBJ2-7 | TRBV5-1
ASSLHRDPPDTQY | - | TRBJ2-3 | TRBV28
ASSSRGDFQETQY | - | TRBJ2-5 | TRBV11-2
SVAKETQY | - | TRBJ2-5 | TRBV29-1
ASRRGLNEQY | - | TRBJ2-7 | TRBV28
ASSLEAGQFNEKLF | TRBD1 | TRBJ1-4 | TRBV5-1